Below, 26 T cell receptor beta chains from the same sample are listed, as sequenced in a study of T cells after yellow fever vaccination. TCRdb fed the 5' RACE reads into MiXCR, producing one record per CDR3 protein. The sample contains 150,000 to 200,000 distinct CDR3 sequences, 11% of which appear only once. The sequences come from CD8+ T cells sorted from PBMCs, collected 15 days after the yellow fever booster vaccination. The source of these receptors is a man younger than 35 who received the YFV17D yellow fever vaccine.

This clonotype was counted between two and nine times. The chain carries TRBV9 and TRBJ2-1; 7 bases fit TRBD1. Germline CDR1 and CDR2: SGDLS and YYNGEE. The CDR3 runs 15 residues. V lost 0 bases and J lost 3; bases outside the gene matches: 3. The CDR3 loop reads CASSVVTGHYNEQFF. The CDR3 DNA follows: TGTGCCAGCAGCGTAGTGACAGGGCACTACAATGAGCAGTTCTTC.

The chain is built from TRBV4-1 and TRBJ1-6, with D uncertain. The CDR3 covers 17 residues. Trimming took 4 bases from V and 4 from J, leaving 17 bases between them. Germline lookup yields CDR1 MGHRA and CDR2 YSYEKL. CDR3 coding DNA: TGCGCCAGCAGCCCCGGGAGGGCCAGGATATATAATTCACCCCTCCACTTT. Its protein is CASSPGRARIYNSPLHF.

The rearrangement links TRBV28 to TRBJ1-5; 9 bases match TRBD1. The trim removed 2 bases at V and 2 bases at J, leaving 4 bases unmatched. This CDR3 has 16 amino acids. Per germline, CDR1 MDHEN and CDR2 SYDVKM. In DNA, the CDR3 is TGTGCCAGCAGTTTAAGGACAGGGGCCGGCAATCAGCCCCAGCATTTT. This encodes CASSLRTGAGNQPQHF. The full variable domain, rest sourced from reference TRBV28 and TRBJ1-5, is DVKVTQSSRYLVKRTGEKVFLECVQDMDHENMFWYRQDPGLGLRLIYFSYDVKMKEKGDIPEGYSVSREKKERFSLILESASTNQTSMYLCASSLRTGAGNQPQHFGDGTRLSIL.

The chain carries TRBV20-1 and TRBJ2-1; 10 nucleotides match TRBD1. The CDR3 length is 14 residues. V trimming: 5 bases; J trimming: 6 bases; junction bases outside the gene matches: 7. Per germline, CDR1 DFQATT and CDR2 SNEGSKA (reference sequence). The CDR3 coding sequence is TGCAGTGCTCCGGGACAGGGGAGTCTCAATGAGCAGTTCTTC. This encodes CSAPGQGSLNEQFF.

This clonotype was seen more than once but under ten times. The rearrangement joins TRBV14 to TRBJ1-2; D gene ambiguous. The germline V gene encodes CDR1 SGHDN and CDR2 FVKESK. CDR3 length: 13 residues. Trimming removed 0 bases at V and 4 bases at J, with 6 bases between. Here the CDR3 reads CASSQDPVYGYTF. The CDR3 nucleotides are TGTGCCAGCAGCCAAGATCCCGTCTATGGCTACACCTTC. The full variable domain, with the rest looked up from reference TRBV14 and TRBJ1-2, is EAGVTQFPSHSVIEKGQTVTLRCDPISGHDNLYWYRRVMGKEIKFLLHFVKESKQDESGMPNNRFLAERTGGTYSTLKVQPAELEDSGVYFCASSQDPVYGYTFGSGTRLTVV.

There are many counts of this clonotype. The chain couples TRBV7-2 to TRBJ1-1; D unresolved. V gave up 5 bases and J gave up 8 bases, with 12 bases separating them. Germline CDR1 is SGHTA and CDR2 is FQGNSA. The CDR3 totals 12 residues. The DNA for the CDR3 is TGTGCCAGCAGCCGCCCGGGAGTCGAAGCTTTCTTT. Translated: CASSRPGVEAFF.

The rearrangement uses TRBV9 and TRBJ2-3; D gene unclear. Trimming stripped 0 bases from V and 2 bases from J, with 10 bases between. The germline V gene encodes CDR1 SGDLS and CDR2 YYNGEE. This CDR3 comprises 15 residues. CDR3 region: CASSVGVRHTDTQYF. The CDR3 DNA reads TGTGCCAGCAGCGTAGGAGTGCGGCACACAGATACGCAGTATTTT.

This clonotype was found a few times. CDR3 in amino acids: CASSLGTSTGELFF. CDR3 nucleotide sequence: TGTGCCAGCAGCCTGGGAACCTCGACCGGGGAGCTGTTTTTT. The V gene is TRBV3-1, the J gene TRBJ2-2; the D is unclear. The CDR3 sequence is 14 residues long. V lost 4 bases to trimming and J lost 5 bases, with 11 bases between them. Germline V lookup: CDR1 LGHDT, CDR2 YNNKEL (reference sequence).

This clonotype showed up just a few times. J is TRBJ2-2 and V is TRBV11-2; D unresolved. This CDR3 contains 15 residues. The germline CDR1 and CDR2 sequences are SGHAT and FQNNGV. V lost 3 bases to trimming and J lost 7 bases, with 15 bases between them. The CDR3 DNA sequence: TGTGCCAGCAGCTTTTACGCAGCTCAGCACGGGGAGCTGTTTTTT. Residues: CASSFYAAQHGELFF.

In this sample, this clonotype turned up a few times. The chain couples TRBV7-9 to TRBJ2-7; TRBD2 aligns across 7 bases. CDR1 and CDR2 from the germline V gene are SEHNR and FQNEAQ (reference sequence). Trimming removed 8 bases from V and 6 bases from J; junction bases left unmatched: 13. The CDR3 consists of 14 residues. The CDR3 here is CASCAPGGVGEQYF. CDR3 bases: TGTGCCAGCTGCGCCCCTGGGGGGGTCGGCGAGCAGTACTTC.

Many counts were recorded for this clonotype. The rearrangement links TRBV6-6 to TRBJ2-1, with 7 bases that match TRBD1. Germline V gene data show CDR1 as MNHNY and CDR2 as SVGAGI (reference sequence). This CDR3 is 20 amino acids long. The V gene end was trimmed by 6 bases and the J gene end by 7 bases; junction bases not matched to a gene: 27. As DNA, the CDR3 is TGTGCCAGCAGCCCCTTTATATATAGGATTTCGGGCAGGGGGTCTAATGAGCAGTTCTTC. It translates to CASSPFIYRISGRGSNEQFF.

This chain joins TRBV6-4 and TRBJ2-1; D may be TRBD2 (6 bases). From germline, CDR1 is MRHNA and CDR2 SNTAGT. The CDR3 covers 15 residues. V was pared by 4 bases and J by 4 bases, with 14 bases between. The CDR3 loop reads CASSAIWGVYNEQFF. For the CDR3, the DNA is TGTGCCAGCAGTGCTATTTGGGGGGTTTACAATGAGCAGTTCTTC.

V is TRBV28 and J is TRBJ1-6; unclear D gene. V shed 3 bases and J shed 8 bases, with 8 bases lying between them. Germline V gene lookup returns CDR1 MDHEN and CDR2 SYDVKM. The CDR3 is made up of 13 amino acids. The CDR3 here is CASSFRVDSPLHF. The CDR3 bases are TGTGCCAGCAGTTTCCGGGTCGATTCACCCCTCCACTTT.

The chain recombines TRBV6-5 with TRBJ1-1; 8 nucleotides match TRBD1. V trimming: 0 bases; J trimming: 4 bases; junction bases outside the gene matches: 4. From germline, CDR1 is MNHEY and CDR2 SVGAGI. CDR3 size: 15 residues. The CDR3 loop is CASSYSDRVSTEAFF. In DNA, the CDR3 is TGTGCCAGCAGTTACTCGGACAGGGTGAGCACTGAAGCTTTCTTT.

This clonotype was counted between two and nine times. The chain links TRBV6-2 or TRBV6-3 to TRBJ2-2; D is ambiguous. Trimming took off 3 bases at V and 0 bases at J, with 17 bases between the two ends. CDR1 is MNHEY, CDR2 SVGEGT, per germline. The CDR3 extends over 18 amino acids. The CDR3 sequence: CASSYSSNGPTNTGELFF. The CDR3 bases are TGTGCCAGCAGTTATTCGAGTAATGGACCAACGAACACCGGGGAGCTGTTTTTT.

About this clonotype itself: One end of the junction does not line up with germline, which may come from a read error. This chain connects TRBV7-9 to TRBJ2-4, with TRBD2 as a possible D gene (6 bases). The CDR3 consists of 12 residues. Per germline, CDR1 SEHNR and CDR2 FQNEAQ (reference sequence). The CDR3, as DNA: TGTGCCAGCAGCTCCCTTTTGCGGGACGCCTCCTTC. Encoded protein: CASSSLLRDASF.

This rearrangement joins TRBV7-9 to TRBJ2-2; TRBD1 agrees at 8 bases. CDR1 and CDR2 from the germline V gene are SEHNR and FQNEAQ (reference sequence). The CDR3 covers 15 residues. With V trimmed by 7 bases and J by 5 bases, 9 bases remained unmatched. CDR3 bases: TGTGCCAGCATCGAGGACAGGGCGGAAACCGGGGAGCTGTTTTTT. It translates to CASIEDRAETGELFF.

This chain joins TRBV5-1 and TRBJ1-2, with D possibly being TRBD1 (5 bases). Germline CDR1 and CDR2: SGHRS and YFSETQ. The CDR3 sequence is 14 residues long. Trimming took 5 bases from V and 3 from J, leaving 14 bases between them. The CDR3, as DNA: TGCGCCAGCAGTTACGGGACCCCTTACTATGGCTACACCTTC. Amino acids: CASSYGTPYYGYTF. Using reference TRBV5-1 and TRBJ1-2 for the parts outside the CDR3, the full variable domain is KAGVTQTPRYLIKTRGQQVTLSCSPISGHRSVSWYQQTPGQGLQFLFEYFSETQRNKGNFPGRFSGRQFSNSRSEMNVSTLELGDSALYLCASSYGTPYYGYTFGSGTRLTVV.

Only a few counts were recorded for this clonotype. DNA of the CDR3: TGTGCCAGCAGGTTGGTTATGGACAGGCTGTACGAGCAGTACTTC. This codes for CASRLVMDRLYEQYF. The chain employs TRBV27 and TRBJ2-7; 7 bases agree with TRBD1. In germline, CDR1 is MNHEY, CDR2 SMNVEV (reference sequence). The J segment lost 4 bases and the V segment lost 6 bases, leaving 12 bases of the junction unmatched. The CDR3 loop spans 15 amino acids.

This sequence joins TRBV4-1 and TRBJ2-2, with 8 bases aligning to TRBD2. In germline, CDR1 is MGHRA, CDR2 YSYEKL. This CDR3 comprises 17 residues. Trimming took 1 base from V and 2 from J; bases not matched to a gene: 6. In nucleotides, the CDR3 is TGCGCCAGCAGCCAAGGGGGAGCGGGGGCCAACACCGGGGAGCTGTTTTTT. Translation: CASSQGGAGANTGELFF.

The rearrangement joins TRBV7-3 to TRBJ2-1; D may be TRBD1 (6 bases). The CDR3 covers 14 residues. Trimming removed 0 bases from V and 8 bases from J, with 11 bases in between. The germline CDR1 and CDR2 sequences are SGHTA and FQGTGA. DNA of the CDR3: TGTGCCAGCAGCTTAACTCCCAGGGGTTATGAGCAGTTCTTC. It encodes CASSLTPRGYEQFF.

The chain joins TRBV27 to TRBJ2-7, with D maybe TRBD1 (7 bases). The CDR3 is made up of 16 amino acids. Germline V gives CDR1 MNHEY, CDR2 SMNVEV (reference sequence). V dropped 5 bases and J dropped 6 bases, with 23 bases sitting between them. The CDR3 region has the DNA TGTGCCAGCAGTCCGCGGGGCAGGGGGATGATCGGCGAGCAGTACTTC. Its translation is CASSPRGRGMIGEQYF.

This chain uses TRBV4-1 with TRBJ2-3, with D maybe TRBD1 (5 bases). The CDR3 consists of 17 residues. Germline CDR1 MGHRA, CDR2 YSYEKL. Between the trimmed V and J ends, which lost 2 bases and 2 bases, there was a span of 17 bases. The CDR3 DNA reads TGCGCCAGCAGCCAACCCGAAGACAGCCATAACACAGATACGCAGTATTTT. Its protein is CASSQPEDSHNTDTQYF.

This clonotype was seen a handful of times. The genes are TRBV12-3 or TRBV12-4 and TRBJ1-1; D not resolved. The CDR3 totals 14 residues. V lost 3 bases to trimming and J lost 5 bases, with 13 bases between them. This CDR3 reads CASSFRLVRTEAFF. In DNA, the CDR3 is TGTGCCAGCAGTTTCCGGTTGGTAAGGACTGAAGCTTTCTTT.

Comment on this clonotype: A read error may produce the germline difference seen at one junction end. The chain is built from TRBV4-1 and TRBJ1-4, with 9 bases aligning to TRBD1. CDR1 and CDR2 from the germline V gene are MGHRA and YSYEKL. This CDR3 comprises 14 residues. This CDR3 is CASSPMPGTGKLFF. Here the CDR3 DNA reads TGCGCCAGCAGCCCAATGCCCGGGACAGGGAAACTTTTTTTT.

This clonotype was observed a few times. V and J are TRBV7-8 and TRBJ2-5; TRBD2 matches 12 bases. V shed 4 bases, J shed 5 bases, and the junction held 8 bases outside the gene matches. CDR3 length equals 16 residues. Germline values: CDR1 SGHVS, CDR2 FQNEAQ. CDR3 loop: CASSSQTSGGLETQYF. As DNA, the CDR3 is TGTGCCAGCAGCTCTCAGACTAGCGGGGGTTTGGAGACCCAGTACTTC.